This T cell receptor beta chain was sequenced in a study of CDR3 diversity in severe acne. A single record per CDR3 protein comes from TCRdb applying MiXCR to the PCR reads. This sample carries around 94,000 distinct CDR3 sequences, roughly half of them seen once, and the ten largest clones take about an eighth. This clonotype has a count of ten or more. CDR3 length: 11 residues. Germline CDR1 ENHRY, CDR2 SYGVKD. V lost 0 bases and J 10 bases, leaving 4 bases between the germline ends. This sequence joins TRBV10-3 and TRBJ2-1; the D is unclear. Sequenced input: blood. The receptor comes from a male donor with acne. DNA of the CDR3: TGTGCCATCAGTGAGTCAGTAGAGCAGTTCTTC. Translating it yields CAISESVEQFF.